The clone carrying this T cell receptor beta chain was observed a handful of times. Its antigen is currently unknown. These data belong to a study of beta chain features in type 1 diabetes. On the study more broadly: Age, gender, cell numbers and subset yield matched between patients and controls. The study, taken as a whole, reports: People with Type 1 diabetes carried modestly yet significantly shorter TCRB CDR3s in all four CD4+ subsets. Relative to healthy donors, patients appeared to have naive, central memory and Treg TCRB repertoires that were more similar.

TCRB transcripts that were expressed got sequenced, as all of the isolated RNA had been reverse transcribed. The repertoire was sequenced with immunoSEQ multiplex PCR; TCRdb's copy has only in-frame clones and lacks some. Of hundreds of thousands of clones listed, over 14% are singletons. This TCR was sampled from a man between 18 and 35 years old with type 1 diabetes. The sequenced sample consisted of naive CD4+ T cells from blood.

The CDR3 nucleotides are TGTGCCAGCTCGCCCAACAGGGTTACAGATACGCAGTATTTT. Its protein is CASSPNRVTDTQYF. This chain links TRBV18 with TRBJ2-3, with a possible D match to TRBD1 (6 bases). Trimming stripped 6 bases from V and 3 bases from J, with 13 bases between. The CDR3 extends over 14 amino acids. CDR1 and CDR2 from the germline V gene are KGHSH and LQKENI.